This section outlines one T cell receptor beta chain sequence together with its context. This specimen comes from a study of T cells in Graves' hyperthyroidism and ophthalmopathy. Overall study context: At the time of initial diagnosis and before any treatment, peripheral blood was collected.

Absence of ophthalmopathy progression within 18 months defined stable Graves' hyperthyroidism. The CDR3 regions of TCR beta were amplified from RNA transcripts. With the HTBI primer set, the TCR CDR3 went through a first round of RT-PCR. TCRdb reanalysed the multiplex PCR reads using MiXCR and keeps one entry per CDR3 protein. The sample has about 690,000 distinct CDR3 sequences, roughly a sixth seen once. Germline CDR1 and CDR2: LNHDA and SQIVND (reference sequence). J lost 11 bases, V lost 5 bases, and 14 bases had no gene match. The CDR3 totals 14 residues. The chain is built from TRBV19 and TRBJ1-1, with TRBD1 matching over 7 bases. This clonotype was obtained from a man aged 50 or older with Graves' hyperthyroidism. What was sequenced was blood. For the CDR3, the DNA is TGTGCCAGTAGTCTGACAGGGTCTAATCGTGTGGCTTTCTTT. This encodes CASSLTGSNRVAFF.